The sequence of this TCR beta chain was determined in a study of shared clonotypes between healthy human individuals. The wider study: CD4 naive and CD4 memory each took three plates per donor, while CD8 naive took two and CD8 memory one. Study-level points and caveats: Compared with clonotypes that all four donors shared, non-shared clonotypes had lower generation probabilities. In general, naive subsets displayed greater estimated richness than memory subsets did. Exclusively blood specimens were collected; tissue repertoires likely differ.

TCRdb's table, derived via immunoSEQ multiplex PCR, lists solely in-frame clones and lacks some. The data contain fewer than 850,000 clones, around 72% of them singletons. The CDR3 loop spans 16 amino acids. With V trimmed by 4 bases and J by 2 bases, 9 bases remained unmatched. Germline assignment: CDR1 SEHNR and CDR2 FQNEAQ (reference sequence). With respect to this clone: Its antigen is unidentified.

The sample was memory CD4+ T cells sorted from blood. Stated subset: CD45RA-negative fraction. The V and J genes are TRBV7-9 and TRBJ2-7, with 9 bases that match TRBD2. The TCR sequence derives from a woman younger than 45 in good health. CDR3 bases: TGTGCCAGCAGCTCGGGACTAGCAGAACCGACCTACGAGCAGTACTTC. Translated, it gives CASSSGLAEPTYEQYF. The entire variable domain, with the rest obtained from reference TRBV7-9 and TRBJ2-7, is as follows: DTGVSQNPRHKITKRGQNVTFRCDPISEHNRLYWYRQTLGQGPEFLTYFQNEAQLEKSRLLSDRFSAERPKGSFSTLEIQRTEQGDSAMYLCASSSGLAEPTYEQYFGPGTRLTVT.